What follows describes a single TCR beta chain. Mismatch with germline at one junction end may stem from a read error. In the same sample, other DNA sequences code for this CDR3. The CDR3 contains 16 residues. From germline, CDR1 is MGHDK and CDR2 SYGVNS. These data belong to a study of blood T cell repertoires in COVID-19. Study summary: From the United States, Italy and Spain came samples of acute and convalescent COVID-19. PBMCs, B-cell-depleted T cells, or T cells provided the cDNA or gDNA that made up the material.

Per the original methods: Amplified reference gene primers provided the basis for estimating nucleated cell counts. TCRdb keeps only in-frame clones here, not all; method: immunoSEQ multiplex PCR. V and J calls and clone size come straight from that table; D and trimming were deduced from the DNA. The table lists around 130,000 clones, over 80% of them singletons, with around 1.9% in the top ten. The chain links TRBV25-1 to TRBJ2-1; 7 bases agree with TRBD2. The source is a man aged 65 to 79 with acute or convalescent COVID-19. Source material: peripheral blood. The chain's CDR3 is CASSEYSEAGRNEQFF. Here the CDR3 DNA reads TGTGCCAGCAGCGAATATTCAGAAGCGGGGAGGAATGAGCAGTTCTTC. Using reference TRBV25-1 and TRBJ2-1 for the parts outside the CDR3, the full variable domain is EADIYQTPRYLVIGTGKKITLECSQTMGHDKMYWYQQDPGMELHLIHYSYGVNSTEKGDLSSESTVSRIRTEHFPLTLESARPSHTSQYLCASSEYSEAGRNEQFFGPGTRLTVL.